The present T cell receptor (beta chain) was sequenced within a study of graft-versus-host responses after intestinal transplantation. Background on the study: Transplant recipients had multivisceral, liver-intestinal, or isolated intestinal grafts. Findings of the study overall: Allografts of patients with graft-donor T cell macrochimerism showed high graft-versus-host to host-versus-graft clone ratios. Association was observed between peak circulating GvH clone levels and early post-transplant HvG declines.

Germline V gene data show CDR1 as MNHEY and CDR2 as SMNVEV (reference sequence). This CDR3 is 14 amino acids long. V was shortened by 3 bases and J by 3 bases, with 9 bases between the two germline ends. Concerning this clone: Its antigen remains unidentified.

The method was immunoSEQ multiplex PCR; TCRdb's version includes in-frame clones alone and lacks a portion of them. The table shows about 130,000 clones, with about nine tenths occurring only once. The gene calls are TRBV27 and TRBJ2-1; TRBD1 is a possible D gene (6 bases). The specimen comprised unstimulated CD4+ T cells sorted from spleen or lymph node cells, sampled before intestinal transplant. The TCR sequence derives from a human donor who received an intestinal transplant. The CDR3 is CASSFRGHYNEQFF. CDR3 nucleotide sequence: TGTGCCAGCAGTTTTCGGGGACACTACAATGAGCAGTTCTTC.